The T cell receptor (beta chain) described here comes from a study of shared clonotypes between healthy human individuals. Sequencing was performed with immunoSEQ multiplex PCR; in TCRdb, only in-frame clones are kept and a portion is missing. The sample has 1.6 million or so clones; less than 99% are singletons. This clone has more than one count but fewer than ten. Antigen: not known. Study findings and constraints: Unshared clonotypes carried lower generation probabilities than those common to all four donors.

Per the germline V gene, CDR1 is WNHNN and CDR2 is SYGVQD (reference sequence). Trimming removed 2 bases from V and 7 bases from J; junction bases left unmatched: 3. The CDR3 contains 13 residues. What was sequenced was naive CD4+ T cells sorted from blood. The subset is: CD45RA+ positively selected. The sequence came from a man under 40 in good health. The chain joins TRBV10-1 to TRBJ2-7; 9 bases align to TRBD2. CDR3 loop: CASSESLAGEQYF. The CDR3 bases are TGCGCCAGCAGTGAGAGTCTAGCGGGGGAGCAGTACTTC.